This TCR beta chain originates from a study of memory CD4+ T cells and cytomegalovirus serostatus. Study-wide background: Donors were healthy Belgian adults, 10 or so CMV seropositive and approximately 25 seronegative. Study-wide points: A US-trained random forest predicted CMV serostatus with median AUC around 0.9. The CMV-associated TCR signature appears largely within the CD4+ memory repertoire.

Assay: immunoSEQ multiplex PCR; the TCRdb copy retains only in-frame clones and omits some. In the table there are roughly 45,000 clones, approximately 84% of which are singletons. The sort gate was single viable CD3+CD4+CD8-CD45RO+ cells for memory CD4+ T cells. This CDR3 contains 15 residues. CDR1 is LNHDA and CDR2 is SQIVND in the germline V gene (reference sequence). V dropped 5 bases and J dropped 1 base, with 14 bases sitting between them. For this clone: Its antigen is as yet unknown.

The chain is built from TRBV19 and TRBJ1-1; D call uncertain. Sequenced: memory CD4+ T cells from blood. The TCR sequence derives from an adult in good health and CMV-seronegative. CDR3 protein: CASSPLRRANTEAFF. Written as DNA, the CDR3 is TGTGCCAGTAGTCCCCTCCGACGGGCGAACACTGAAGCTTTCTTT.